This TCR beta chain was found in a study of blood T cells in healthy people across ages. The germline CDR1 and CDR2 sequences are SEHNR and FQNEAQ (reference sequence). The V gene lost 1 base and the J gene lost 2 bases, with 11 bases spanning the gap. The CDR3 sequence is 15 residues long. The draw of peripheral blood yielded about 10 milliliters from each donor. This clonotype was seen a few times. The authors ran a second PCR of about 7 to 11 cycles using a sample-barcoded 5' primer and a J-beta primer mix. One entry per CDR3 protein results from TCRdb running MiXCR on the 5' RACE reads. Counted here are 550,000 to 750,000 distinct CDR3 sequences, roughly 20% occurring once; the ten biggest clones make up about 3.6%.

The sample was blood. The chain has TRBV7-9 and TRBJ1-1, with no clear D. The origin of this receptor is a man in his 70s in good health. The CDR3 nucleotides are TGTGCCAGCAGCTTAGGGAACACCGATAACACTGAAGCTTTCTTT. The encoded protein is CASSLGNTDNTEAFF.